The 30 T cell receptor beta chains listed next were all sequenced from one sample in a study of OX40 agonist ivuxolimab in advanced cancers. The protocol was immunoSEQ multiplex PCR, while the TCRdb copy is restricted to in-frame clones and leaves out a portion. The table records fewer than 70,000 clones, over 80% of them present only once. This sample comprised CD4+ or CD8+ T cells sorted from blood, obtained in a trial of the OX40 agonist ivuxolimab. The receptors stem from an adult with an advanced solid tumor such as melanoma, head and neck, liver or kidney cancer.

This chain links TRBV6-5 with TRBJ1-2, with D possibly TRBD1 on 5 matching bases. This CDR3 region has 12 residues. Germline CDR1 MNHEY, CDR2 SVGAGI. The V end lost 6 bases, the J end lost 4 bases, and 9 bases lay between the germline ends. For the CDR3, the DNA is TGTGCCAGCAGGAACGACAGCTATGGCTACACCTTC. It specifies CASRNDSYGYTF.

This clone was detected only once. The V gene is TRBV28, the J gene TRBJ2-5; either TRBD1 or TRBD2 may fit D (6 bases each). Trimming removed 8 bases at V and 4 bases at J, with 23 bases between. This CDR3 comprises 16 residues. Germline V gene data show CDR1 as MDHEN and CDR2 as SYDVKM. The CDR3 sequence: CASEPGASLRGETQYF. The CDR3 DNA sequence: TGTGCCAGCGAACCGGGGGCGAGCCTCAGGGGAGAGACCCAGTACTTC.

V is TRBV6-5 and J is TRBJ2-1; the D gene is possibly TRBD2 (5 bases). The CDR3 loop spans 14 amino acids. V was cut by 2 bases and J by 0 bases, with 5 bases left in between. CDR1 MNHEY and CDR2 SVGAGI come from the germline V gene. CDR3 DNA: TGTGCCAGCAGTTACGGGAGCTCCTACAATGAGCAGTTCTTC. Translating gives CASSYGSSYNEQFF.

This clone was counted once. This chain connects TRBV9 to TRBJ1-2; perhaps TRBD1 as D (5 bases). Trimming removed 0 bases from V and 7 bases from J, with 13 bases in between. CDR3 length equals 14 residues. Germline lookup yields CDR1 SGDLS and CDR2 YYNGEE. The CDR3 loop reads CASSVGVGTLGYTF. The CDR3 bases are TGTGCCAGCAGCGTAGGGGTAGGGACTCTTGGCTACACCTTC.

V and J are TRBV19 and TRBJ2-7; 9 bases line up with TRBD1. Germline CDR1 and CDR2: LNHDA and SQIVND (reference sequence). The CDR3 extends over 14 amino acids. V gave up 8 bases and J gave up 2 bases; unmatched junction bases: 7. In nucleotides, the CDR3 is TGTGCCAGTGCACCGGGACAGGGTCCCTACGAGCAGTACTTC. Translated: CASAPGQGPYEQYF.

V and J are TRBV5-8 and TRBJ2-1; TRBD2 might be the D (6 bases). V dropped 2 bases and J dropped 4 bases, with 13 bases sitting between them. The V gene's germline CDR1 is SGHTS and CDR2 YDEGEE. The CDR3 is made up of 15 amino acids. The CDR3 loop is CASSFRLGEYNEQFF. In nucleotides, the CDR3 is TGTGCCAGCAGCTTCCGACTAGGGGAATACAATGAGCAGTTCTTC.

V and J are TRBV18 and TRBJ1-2; D unclear. This CDR3 is 14 amino acids long. Germline V lookup: CDR1 KGHSH, CDR2 LQKENI. Trimming took 6 bases from V and 2 from J, leaving 13 bases between them. The CDR3 coding sequence is TGTGCCAGCTCCCCGAGTCCCACAAACTATGGCTACACCTTC. Residues: CASSPSPTNYGYTF.

The chain recombines TRBV28 with TRBJ2-1; 8 positions agree with TRBD1. V lost 1 base to trimming and J lost 9 bases; unmatched junction nucleotides: 11. The CDR3 spans 16 residues. Germline V gives CDR1 MDHEN, CDR2 SYDVKM. The DNA of the CDR3 is TGTGCCAGCAGTTTATTGGACAGGGCCAGACGGCCTGAGCAGTTCTTC. Residues: CASSLLDRARRPEQFF. Based on the CDR3 plus reference TRBV28 and TRBJ2-1, the full variable domain is DVKVTQSSRYLVKRTGEKVFLECVQDMDHENMFWYRQDPGLGLRLIYFSYDVKMKEKGDIPEGYSVSREKKERFSLILESASTNQTSMYLCASSLLDRARRPEQFFGPGTRLTVL.

The chain combines TRBV5-1 with TRBJ2-7; 9 nucleotides line up with TRBD1. The germline V gene encodes CDR1 SGHRS and CDR2 YFSETQ. The trim removed 3 bases at V and 3 bases at J, leaving 1 base unmatched. The CDR3 contains 13 residues. CDR3 nucleotide sequence: TGCGCCAGCAGCTCGACAGGGGGCTACGAGCAGTACTTC. Protein: CASSSTGGYEQYF.

The chain combines TRBV6-6 with TRBJ2-7; possible D gene TRBD2, 6 bases. Germline loops: CDR1 MNHNY, CDR2 SVGAGI (reference sequence). This CDR3 comprises 12 residues. Here the CDR3 DNA reads TGTGCCAGCAGTTACTCGGGACGGGAGCGGTACGTC. It is translated as CASSYSGRERYV.

The rearrangement joins TRBV27 to TRBJ1-5, with 9 bases fitting TRBD1. The CDR3 runs 16 residues. The V gene's germline CDR1 is MNHEY and CDR2 SMNVEV (reference sequence). The ends lost 0 bases at V and 8 bases at J; junction bases unmatched: 8. The DNA of the CDR3 is TGTGCCAGCAGTTTATCGGCGGGACAGGGTTTGGAGCCCCAGCATTTT. Protein: CASSLSAGQGLEPQHF.

The chain is built from TRBV10-3 and TRBJ2-1; a weak D match, TRBD1 (5 bases). The CDR3 contains 14 residues. Trimming shortened V by 4 bases and J by 6 bases, and 13 bases separated the two germline ends. Germline values: CDR1 ENHRY, CDR2 SYGVKD. The CDR3 reads CAISGNGAVNEQFF. In nucleotides, the CDR3 is TGTGCCATCAGTGGAAATGGGGCGGTCAATGAGCAGTTCTTC.

The chain has TRBV5-4 and TRBJ1-6; D might be TRBD1 (6 bases). Germline V lookup: CDR1 SGHNT, CDR2 YYREEE (reference sequence). This CDR3 is 12 amino acids long. V was shortened by 4 bases and J by 16 bases, with 15 bases between the two germline ends. The chain's CDR3 is CASSKEGGELHF. The CDR3 DNA follows: TGTGCCAGCAGCAAGGAAGGGGGAGAGCTCCACTTT.

This chain joins TRBV6-5 and TRBJ2-7; D possibly matches TRBD1 or TRBD2 (5 bases each). Germline loops: CDR1 MNHEY, CDR2 SVGAGI. The V end lost 6 bases, the J end lost 0 bases, and 12 bases lay between the germline ends. The CDR3 has 14 amino acids. CDR3 sequence: CASRTGTGSYEQYV. CDR3 in DNA: TGTGCCAGCAGAACCGGGACCGGCTCCTACGAGCAGTACGTC.

The chain uses TRBV6-5 and TRBJ1-2, with TRBD1 matching 8 bases. Germline V gene sequence: CDR1 MNHEY, CDR2 SVGAGI. J lost 6 bases, V lost 2 bases, and 5 bases had no gene match. The CDR3 loop spans 14 amino acids. CDR3 protein: CASSYGQGLHGYTF. DNA of the CDR3: TGTGCCAGCAGTTACGGACAGGGTCTCCATGGCTACACCTTC.

The chain joins TRBV7-8 to TRBJ1-5, with TRBD1 matching over 10 bases. V lost 3 bases and J lost 4; bases outside the gene matches: 3. The CDR3 is made up of 15 amino acids. Germline V gives CDR1 SGHVS, CDR2 FQNEAQ. The CDR3 sequence: CASSLTGGGNQPQHF. The DNA for the CDR3 is TGTGCCAGCAGCTTGACAGGGGGCGGGAATCAGCCCCAGCATTTT.

The chain has TRBV6-5 and TRBJ2-7; D not certain. Trimming pared 2 bases from V and 0 bases from J, leaving 5 bases between. The CDR3 extends over 13 amino acids. The germline gives CDR1 MNHEY, CDR2 SVGAGI. CDR3 nucleotides: TGTGCCAGCAGTTACACGCCCTCCTACGAGCAGTACTTC. Translating gives CASSYTPSYEQYF.

The chain couples TRBV10-3 to TRBJ1-3, with 10 bases that match TRBD1. The CDR3 extends over 16 amino acids. CDR1 and CDR2 from the germline V gene are ENHRY and SYGVKD. V shed 10 bases and J 0 bases; nucleotides not matched to a gene: 9. CDR3 sequence: CATRGTGVGSGNTIYF. CDR3 sequence (DNA): TGTGCCACCCGGGGGACAGGGGTTGGCTCTGGAAACACCATATATTTT.

The chain employs TRBV23-1 and TRBJ2-7, with 7 bases fitting TRBD1. TRBV23-1 is an open reading frame, and its role is uncertain. V trimming: 4 bases; J trimming: 6 bases; junction bases outside the gene matches: 9. The CDR3 length is 14 residues. CDR3 protein: CASSRRDSYPEQYV. The CDR3 DNA is TGCGCCAGCAGTCGCCGGGACAGTTATCCCGAGCAGTACGTC.

This chain uses TRBV4-1 with TRBJ2-3, with D perhaps matching TRBD2 (6 bases). This CDR3 is 15 amino acids long. V lost 5 bases and J 2 bases, leaving 14 bases between the germline ends. Germline V gene data show CDR1 as MGHRA and CDR2 as YSYEKL. The CDR3 spells CASSSRTTSTDTQYF. For the CDR3, the DNA is TGCGCCAGCAGCAGCCGGACTACCTCCACAGATACGCAGTATTTT.

The V gene is TRBV7-3, the J gene TRBJ1-5; perhaps TRBD1 as D (6 bases). In germline, CDR1 is SGHTA, CDR2 FQGTGA. This CDR3 has 16 amino acids. Trimming took off 5 bases at V and 1 base at J, with 15 bases between the two ends. CDR3 protein: CASSPPTGISNQPQHF. DNA for the CDR3: TGTGCCAGCAGCCCCCCTACAGGGATAAGCAATCAGCCCCAGCATTTT. Full variable domain (rest looked up from reference TRBV7-3 and TRBJ1-5): GAGVSQTPSNKVTEKGKYVELRCDPISGHTALYWYRQSLGQGPEFLIYFQGTGAADDSGLPNDRFFAVRPEGSVSTLKIQRTERGDSAVYLCASSPPTGISNQPQHFGDGTRLSIL.

The chain carries TRBV4-1 and TRBJ2-3, with D perhaps TRBD1 (7 bases). The V gene lost 2 bases and the J gene lost 4 bases, with 10 bases spanning the gap. CDR1 is MGHRA, CDR2 YSYEKL, per germline. This CDR3 has 14 amino acids. The CDR3 DNA reads as TGCGCCAGCAGCCAATTCAGGGGGGCAGATACGCAGTATTTT. Translation: CASSQFRGADTQYF.

The CDR3 coding sequence is TGTGCCAGCAGCGTAGCCCAGAACACTGAAGCTTTCTTT. It encodes CASSVAQNTEAFF. V gene TRBV9 combines with J gene TRBJ1-1, with D hard to call. The V end lost 0 bases, the J end lost 1 base, and 4 bases lay between the germline ends. The CDR3 extends over 13 amino acids. CDR1 is SGDLS, CDR2 YYNGEE, per germline.

This clone was seen more than once but under ten times. The chain is built from TRBV6-6 and TRBJ1-1; D perhaps matches TRBD1 (5 bases). The CDR3 loop spans 14 amino acids. V lost 7 bases and J 5 bases, leaving 17 bases between the germline ends. The germline CDR1 and CDR2 sequences are MNHNY and SVGAGI (reference sequence). CDR3 DNA: TGTGCCAGCAATGAGCCGGGGGGGGTTACTGAAGCTTTCTTT. This codes for CASNEPGGVTEAFF.

This clone has more than one count but fewer than ten. V usage is TRBV9 and J usage is TRBJ1-3; D unresolved. V gave up 4 bases and J gave up 0 bases, with 11 bases separating them. There are 15 residues in the CDR3. Germline V gene lookup returns CDR1 SGDLS and CDR2 YYNGEE. The CDR3 bases are TGTGCCAGCAGCCGGCTGGAGGGCTCTGGAAACACCATATATTTT. Its translation: CASSRLEGSGNTIYF.

This clone was detected only once. The V call is TRBV28, the J call TRBJ2-5; D may be TRBD2 (5 bases). V lost 3 bases and J 7 bases, leaving 15 bases between the germline ends. The CDR3 is 14 amino acids. Germline V gene lookup returns CDR1 MDHEN and CDR2 SYDVKM. DNA of the CDR3: TGTGCCAGCAGTTTGACGGTCCTCGAGGGGACCCAGTACTTC. Translating it yields CASSLTVLEGTQYF.

V is TRBV27 and J is TRBJ2-1, with D possibly matching TRBD2 (5 bases). The CDR3 is 17 residues long. Trimming stripped 5 bases from V and 6 bases from J, with 23 bases between. Germline lookup yields CDR1 MNHEY and CDR2 SMNVEV (reference sequence). CDR3 in amino acids: CASSPLNAPEAGNEQFF. The CDR3 DNA reads TGTGCCAGCAGTCCCTTGAACGCACCCGAGGCGGGCAATGAGCAGTTCTTC.

The count of this clone is one. The genes are TRBV9 and TRBJ2-3; maybe TRBD2 (6 bases). From germline, CDR1 is SGDLS and CDR2 YYNGEE. This CDR3 is built from 12 residues. Trimming pared 5 bases from V and 3 bases from J, leaving 7 bases between. The CDR3 region is CASRGLTDTQYF. The CDR3 nucleotides are TGTGCCAGCAGGGGACTTACAGATACGCAGTATTTT.

The chain has TRBV4-3 and TRBJ1-2; no definite D call. There are 15 residues in the CDR3. Trimming left V 0 bases short and J 0 bases short, with 8 bases between. Germline CDR1 is LGHNA and CDR2 is YSLEER. The CDR3 coding sequence is TGCGCCAGCAGCCAAGAATCGTGGGCTAACTATGGCTACACCTTC. This gives the protein CASSQESWANYGYTF.

This sequence joins TRBV2 and TRBJ2-2; 8 nucleotides line up with TRBD1. CDR1 is SNHLY and CDR2 is FYNNEI in the germline V gene. The CDR3 length is 14 residues. V trimming: 11 bases; J trimming: 0 bases; junction bases outside the gene matches: 5. The CDR3 DNA follows: TGTGCCCTCTCAGGGGGCCCGAACACCGGGGAGCTGTTTTTT. Encoded protein: CALSGGPNTGELFF.